This T cell receptor beta chain derives from a study of T cells in Graves' hyperthyroidism and ophthalmopathy. Study results and caveats: Ophthalmopathy could be told apart from stable hyperthyroidism with a 13 V-J model. Most thyroid-expanded clonotypes above 0.001 were also found in blood.

This clonotype was counted only a few times. Its antigen remains unknown. There were TCR beta CDR3 regions amplified from RNA transcripts. HTBI primers drove first-round RT-PCR of the TCR CDR3. TCRdb reanalysed the multiplex PCR reads using MiXCR and keeps one entry per CDR3 protein. Seen here are some 490,000 distinct CDR3 sequences, approximately 23% observed once, and the top ten hold approximately 54%. The CDR3 length is 14 residues. Trimming left V 6 bases short and J 7 bases short, with 16 bases between. Germline assignment: CDR1 MNHEY and CDR2 SVGEGT. The chain employs TRBV6-2 or TRBV6-3 and TRBJ2-1, with D possibly matching TRBD1 (6 bases). The sequenced sample consisted of blood. The sequence came from a woman aged 70-85 years with Graves' ophthalmopathy. The CDR3: CASRQGMALNEQFF. CDR3 sequence (DNA): TGTGCCAGCAGACAGGGTATGGCATTGAATGAGCAGTTCTTC.